The rows below give T cell receptor beta chains drawn from one sample of a study of cytomegalovirus exposure and HLA in healthy donors. Only in-frame clones appear in the TCRdb table, and some are missing; sequencing was by immunoSEQ multiplex PCR. The sample includes about 160,000 clones, over 85% of them seen just once. Material for sequencing was PBMCs. Source of these receptors: a woman between 18 and 29 years old in good health and CMV-seropositive. Both conserved end residues are part of each CDR3. Fields, in order: clone size, J gene, V gene, D gene, CDR3 DNA, CDR3 protein. The D gene is left open where the match is weak. The listing skips clone size in some rows; elsewhere it reads once, few, many or a size class.

clone size: NA
J gene: TRBJ2-3
V gene: TRBV18
D gene: TRBD2
CDR3 DNA: TGTGCCAGCTCACCGGGACTAGGTTCATCAGATACGCAGTATTTT
CDR3 protein: CASSPGLGSSDTQYF

clone size: NA
J gene: TRBJ1-5
V gene: TRBV28
D gene: NA
CDR3 DNA: TGTGCCAGCAGTTCATCAGGCGGAGGGCAGCCCCAGCATTTT
CDR3 protein: CASSSSGGGQPQHF

clone size: NA
J gene: TRBJ2-7
V gene: TRBV9
D gene: NA
CDR3 DNA: TGTGCCAGCAGCGTAGGACAGTCCTACGAGCAGTACTTC
CDR3 protein: CASSVGQSYEQYF

clone size: NA
J gene: TRBJ1-2
V gene: TRBV18
D gene: TRBD1
CDR3 DNA: TGTGCCAGCTCACCACCGGACAGGACCCTGTATGGCTACACCTTC
CDR3 protein: CASSPPDRTLYGYTF

clone size: NA
J gene: TRBJ1-1
V gene: TRBV5-1
D gene: TRBD1
CDR3 DNA: TGCGCCAGCGGGACAGGGGGTTTTAACACTGAAGCTTTCTTT
CDR3 protein: CASGTGGFNTEAFF

clone size: NA
J gene: TRBJ2-1
V gene: TRBV27
D gene: TRBD2
CDR3 DNA: TGTGCCAGCAGTTTAAGGACTAGCGGGAGGGGGTATGAGCAGTTCTTC
CDR3 protein: CASSLRTSGRGYEQFF

clone size: NA
J gene: TRBJ2-7
V gene: TRBV10-2
D gene: TRBD2
CDR3 DNA: TGCGCCAGTACTAGCGGGCAAACCTACGAGCAGTACTTC
CDR3 protein: CASTSGQTYEQYF

clone size: few
J gene: TRBJ1-2
V gene: TRBV7-2
D gene: NA
CDR3 DNA: TGTGCCAGCAGCCCCGACTATGGCTACACCTTC
CDR3 protein: CASSPDYGYTF

clone size: NA
J gene: TRBJ1-1
V gene: TRBV27
D gene: NA
CDR3 DNA: TGTGCCAGCAGTTCTAGGCCTCCGGCAGGGCACACTGAAGCTTTCTTT
CDR3 protein: CASSSRPPAGHTEAFF

clone size: NA
J gene: TRBJ2-2
V gene: TRBV5-6
D gene: NA
CDR3 DNA: TGTGCCAGCAGCAAAGACGACACCTCGGGGACCGGGGAGCTGTTTTTT
CDR3 protein: CASSKDDTSGTGELFF

clone size: NA
J gene: TRBJ1-2
V gene: TRBV10-2
D gene: NA
CDR3 DNA: TGCGCCAGCAGTGACTGGGGAGTCGATGGCTACACCTTC
CDR3 protein: CASSDWGVDGYTF

clone size: NA
J gene: TRBJ2-3
V gene: TRBV5-1
D gene: NA
CDR3 DNA: TGCGCCAGCAGCTTGGCCGGGACTTCGTACACAGATACGCAGTATTTT
CDR3 protein: CASSLAGTSYTDTQYF

clone size: NA
J gene: TRBJ1-1
V gene: TRBV9
D gene: NA
CDR3 DNA: TGTGCCAGCAGCCCCCGGTTGAACACTGAAGCTTTCTTT
CDR3 protein: CASSPRLNTEAFF

clone size: NA
J gene: TRBJ2-2
V gene: TRBV19
D gene: TRBD1
CDR3 DNA: TGTGCCAGCGGAACCCCGGGACAGGGGATCAGCACCGGGGAGCTGTTTTTT
CDR3 protein: CASGTPGQGISTGELFF

clone size: NA
J gene: TRBJ2-7
V gene: TRBV13
D gene: NA
CDR3 DNA: TGTGCCAGCAGCCCGGACTTTTACGAGCAGTACTTC
CDR3 protein: CASSPDFYEQYF

clone size: NA
J gene: TRBJ2-7
V gene: TRBV27
D gene: TRBD1
CDR3 DNA: TGTGCCAGCAGTCCTGGACTCCGAGACAGGGGGCCGGGGGAGCAGTACTTC
CDR3 protein: CASSPGLRDRGPGEQYF

clone size: NA
J gene: TRBJ1-2
V gene: TRBV28
D gene: NA
CDR3 DNA: TGTGCCAGCACCCCCGGGACTTTCTATGGCTACACCTTC
CDR3 protein: CASTPGTFYGYTF

clone size: NA
J gene: TRBJ1-1
V gene: TRBV19
D gene: TRBD1
CDR3 DNA: TGTGCCAGTAGTAGAACAGGGGCTCTCGCTGAAGCTTTCTTT
CDR3 protein: CASSRTGALAEAFF

clone size: NA
J gene: TRBJ1-1
V gene: TRBV19
D gene: NA
CDR3 DNA: TGTGCCAGTAGTATTCCCCAGGGGCTATCGAACACTGAAGCTTTCTTT
CDR3 protein: CASSIPQGLSNTEAFF

clone size: NA
J gene: TRBJ1-2
V gene: TRBV4-2
D gene: NA
CDR3 DNA: TGTGCCAGCAGCCAAGGGGGGCAAACGGAATATGGCTACACCTTC
CDR3 protein: CASSQGGQTEYGYTF

clone size: NA
J gene: TRBJ2-7
V gene: TRBV7-9
D gene: TRBD1
CDR3 DNA: TGTGCCAGCGGGACAGGGGCCTACGAGCAGTACTTC
CDR3 protein: CASGTGAYEQYF

clone size: NA
J gene: TRBJ2-3
V gene: TRBV25-1
D gene: TRBD2
CDR3 DNA: TGTGCCAGCATGGGGGGGACTAGCAGAAGCACAGATACGCAGTATTTT
CDR3 protein: CASMGGTSRSTDTQYF

clone size: once
J gene: TRBJ2-7
V gene: TRBV6-1
D gene: TRBD1
CDR3 DNA: TGTGCCAGCAGGGGACAGGGCTACGAGCAGTACTTC
CDR3 protein: CASRGQGYEQYF

clone size: NA
J gene: TRBJ2-1
V gene: TRBV7-6
D gene: TRBD2
CDR3 DNA: TGTGCCAGCAGCCCCATACTAGCGGAGACCTACAATGAGCAGTTCTTC
CDR3 protein: CASSPILAETYNEQFF

clone size: NA
J gene: TRBJ2-1
V gene: TRBV9
D gene: TRBD2
CDR3 DNA: TGTGCCAGCAGCGTAGCTAGCGGGATGCGCGATGAGCAGTTCTTC
CDR3 protein: CASSVASGMRDEQFF

clone size: NA
J gene: TRBJ2-1
V gene: TRBV27
D gene: NA
CDR3 DNA: TGTGCCAGCAGTCCCTTCAGGGTGGAACCCTACAATGAGCAGTTCTTC
CDR3 protein: CASSPFRVEPYNEQFF

clone size: NA
J gene: TRBJ2-1
V gene: TRBV7-3
D gene: TRBD2
CDR3 DNA: TGTGCCAGCAGCTTAACCGGACTAGGGACTGAGCAGTTCTTC
CDR3 protein: CASSLTGLGTEQFF

clone size: NA
J gene: TRBJ2-7
V gene: TRBV29-1
D gene: TRBD1
CDR3 DNA: TGCAGCGTTGATCATACAGGGGGACCTTACGAGCAGTACTTC
CDR3 protein: CSVDHTGGPYEQYF

clone size: few
J gene: TRBJ1-5
V gene: TRBV6-5
D gene: NA
CDR3 DNA: TGTGCCAGCAGTTTGACTTTTTACGGTCAGCCCCAGCATTTT
CDR3 protein: CASSLTFYGQPQHF

clone size: once
J gene: TRBJ1-1
V gene: TRBV28
D gene: NA
CDR3 DNA: TGTGCCAGCAGTTTATTATCTATTGTCGACACTGAAGCTTTCTTT
CDR3 protein: CASSLLSIVDTEAFF

clone size: NA
J gene: TRBJ1-2
V gene: TRBV25-1
D gene: NA
CDR3 DNA: TGTGCCAGCAGTGAAGTAGGGGGAGGGGATGGCTACACCTTC
CDR3 protein: CASSEVGGGDGYTF

clone size: NA
J gene: TRBJ1-2
V gene: TRBV5-4
D gene: NA
CDR3 DNA: TGTGCCAGCAGCTTGGTGCAGGGGAGCGGCTATGGCTACACCTTC
CDR3 protein: CASSLVQGSGYGYTF

clone size: NA
J gene: TRBJ2-3
V gene: TRBV1
D gene: NA
CDR3 DNA: TGCACCAGCAGCCAACCGGGAAGGGAGCGGAGCACAGATACGCAGTATTTT
CDR3 protein: CTSSQPGRERSTDTQYF

clone size: NA
J gene: TRBJ1-1
V gene: TRBV5-4
D gene: NA
CDR3 DNA: TGTGCCAGCAGCTTGACAGGGACACGGAACACTGAAGCTTTCTTT
CDR3 protein: CASSLTGTRNTEAFF

clone size: few
J gene: TRBJ2-1
V gene: TRBV7-9
D gene: NA
CDR3 DNA: TGTGCCAGCAGCGAGGATTGGAGGGCTAGTGAGCAGTTCTTC
CDR3 protein: CASSEDWRASEQFF